This T cell receptor (beta chain) was found in a study of cytomegalovirus exposure and HLA in healthy donors. Regarding the study as a whole: Accurate prediction of most subjects' HLA-A and HLA-B alleles from TCR beta sequences was reported.

All the people who gave samples were healthy bone marrow donors. CDR1 is MNHEY, CDR2 SVGAGI, per germline. The CDR3 totals 15 residues. Trimming stripped 0 bases from V and 0 bases from J, with 9 bases between. About this clone: What it binds is unknown.

The PCR was carried out with 60 Vbeta primers and 13 Jbeta primers. This table comes from immunoSEQ multiplex PCR, and its TCRdb copy is limited to in-frame clones, with some not included. Of some 90,000 clones detected, roughly 70% appear once; the ten largest clones hold less than 4%. The chain is built from TRBV6-5 and TRBJ2-7; perhaps TRBD1 as D (6 bases). The source is a man in his forties or fifties in good health and CMV-seronegative. The source material was PBMCs. This CDR3 is CASSYSNRASYEQYF. The CDR3 nucleotides read TGTGCCAGCAGTTACTCAAACAGGGCCTCCTACGAGCAGTACTTC.